A selection of T cell receptor beta chains follows, all from one sample in a study of T-cell memory formation after mild COVID-19. TCRdb re-called the 5' RACE reads through MiXCR, storing one row per CDR3 protein. The sample includes tens of thousands of distinct CDR3 sequences, approximately 7% of them seen just once. Sequenced input: PBMCs or a T cell subset sorted from them (not recorded which). The receptors stem from a man aged 18 to 30 who had mild COVID-19 (a few samples of this study predate the infection). Cell type and time point are not known. Each CDR3 is given with its conserved first and last residue. D genes are given only for firm matches. Clone size is given for some rows only: seen once, a few or many times, or a class if the clone is expanded.

D gene	J gene	CDR3 length	clone size	V gene	CDR3 DNA	CDR3 protein
TRBD1	TRBJ1-1	17	.	TRBV5-1	TGCGCCAGCAGCTTAGACCCACAGGGGGCCCTGAACACTGAAGCTTTCTTT	CASSLDPQGALNTEAFF
.	TRBJ2-1	16	.	TRBV5-1	TGCGCCAGCAGCTTGGATGGAGGGACGAATTACAATGAGCAGTTCTTC	CASSLDGGTNYNEQFF
.	TRBJ2-1	16	.	TRBV27	TGTGCCAGCAGTCCCTCCCGGGACAAGAGTTGGAATGAGCAGTTCTTC	CASSPSRDKSWNEQFF
TRBD1	TRBJ2-7	16	few	TRBV4-3	TGCGCCAGCAGCCAAGATCGTGCAGGGGGCGTATTCGAGCAGTACTTC	CASSQDRAGGVFEQYF
TRBD2	TRBJ2-1	18	.	TRBV20-1	TGCAGTGCTAGAGATACGGGTAGCGGGGGATTCTCCTACAATGAGCAGTTCTTC	CSARDTGSGGFSYNEQFF
TRBD1	TRBJ1-6	13	many	TRBV12-3/TRBV12-4	TGTGCCAGCAGCGACAGGGCGAACTCACCCCTCCACTTT	CASSDRANSPLHF
.	TRBJ1-1	16	.	TRBV20-1	TGCAGTGCTAGCCCGACAGACCTCTCCCGGGGAACTGAAGCTTTCTTT	CSASPTDLSRGTEAFF
.	TRBJ2-5	15	many	TRBV6-5	TGTGCCAGCAACTATCTGGGGGCGGGGGAAGAGACCCAGTACTTC	CASNYLGAGEETQYF
TRBD2	TRBJ2-3	16	few	TRBV28	TGTGCCAGCAGTACCCCCAGCGGGGGGAAGGGAAATACGCAGTATTTT	CASSTPSGGKGNTQYF
.	TRBJ2-5	14	few	TRBV12-3/TRBV12-4	TGTGCCAGCAGTTTAGCCAGGTCCCAAGAGACCCAGTACTTC	CASSLARSQETQYF
.	TRBJ1-5	11	few	TRBV7-8	TGTGCCAGCAGCTCAGATCAGCCCCAGCATTTT	CASSSDQPQHF
.	TRBJ2-5	13	few	TRBV20-1	TGCAGTGCTCCCGGCGCGGGGGCAGAGACCCAGTACTTC	CSAPGAGAETQYF
.	TRBJ2-3	16	.	TRBV7-2	TGTGCCAGCAGCTTATTCTCCACAGGTGCAGGGGATACGCAGTATTTT	CASSLFSTGAGDTQYF
TRBD1	TRBJ2-1	14	few	TRBV7-2	TGTGCCAGCAGCTTAGGGGGACAGAACAATGAGCAGTTCTTC	CASSLGGQNNEQFF
.	TRBJ1-2	15	few	TRBV3-1	TGTGCCAGCAGCCAAGATCCAGGGTTGACGGGGATTTCCACCTTC	CASSQDPGLTGISTF
.	TRBJ2-5	15	few	TRBV27	TGTGCCAGCAGTTTACGAAACCTAGTTGGAGAGACCCAGTACTTC	CASSLRNLVGETQYF
.	TRBJ2-4	17	.	TRBV18	TGTGCCAGCTCACCACCGGGCCCACAAGTAGCCAAAAACATTCAGTACTTC	CASSPPGPQVAKNIQYF
TRBD1	TRBJ1-1	16	.	TRBV9	TGTGCCAGCAGCGTAGGTGTAGGGGGCGGGAACACTGAAGCTTTCTTT	CASSVGVGGGNTEAFF
.	TRBJ2-5	14	many	TRBV7-2	TGTGCCAGCCTCATATCGACTGGAAAAGAGACCCAGTACTTC	CASLISTGKETQYF
TRBD2	TRBJ2-1	15	few	TRBV7-3	TGTGCCAGCAGCCCGGCTAGCGGGGGGGCGAATGAGCAGTTCTTC	CASSPASGGANEQFF
TRBD1	TRBJ2-3	15	many	TRBV12-3/TRBV12-4	TGTGCCAGCAGGAGGACAGGGACTAGCACAGATACGCAGTATTTT	CASRRTGTSTDTQYF
.	TRBJ2-7	12	.	TRBV2	TGTGCCAGCACAGGGATGGACTACGAGCAGTACTTC	CASTGMDYEQYF
.	TRBJ1-4	13	.	TRBV28	TGTGCCAGCAGGAGACCCGGGAGAGAAAAACTGTTTTTT	CASRRPGREKLFF
.	TRBJ1-4	16	.	TRBV27	TGTGCCAGCAGTGGGCTCTCGGGGGGCGTTGGAGAAAAACTGTTTTTT	CASSGLSGGVGEKLFF
.	TRBJ2-3	13	many	TRBV12-3/TRBV12-4	TGTGCCAGCAGTTACGGCCAGGGAGGTGCGCAGTATTTT	CASSYGQGGAQYF
TRBD2	TRBJ2-5	15	.	TRBV20-1	TGCAGTGCCCTTAGCGGGGGGACCTTCCAAGAGACCCAGTACTTC	CSALSGGTFQETQYF